One and the same sample provided the 15 T cell receptor beta chains below, sequenced in a study of molecular identifiers for immune sequencing clone quantification. TCRdb ran MiXCR on the PCR reads and lists one entry per CDR3 protein. The sample has tens of thousands of distinct CDR3 sequences, over 15% seen once. The sample comprised naive CD8+ T cells from blood, with Jurkat cell RNA spiked in. Subset defined: FACS-sorted CD8+CD4-CCR7+CD45RA+ naive T cells. These receptors were taken from a human donor in good health. Some libraries in this study had Jurkat cell RNA spiked in.

To note about this clonotype: Given a much more abundant clone one base away, this may be a read error. The genes are TRBV11-3 and TRBJ2-2; D possibly corresponds to TRBD1 (6 bases). This CDR3 region has 15 residues. Germline CDR1 and CDR2: SGHNT and YENEEA. The CDR3 protein is CASSTFLQGTWELFF. Here the CDR3 DNA reads TGTGCCAGCAGCACTTTTCTACAGGGCACCTGGGAGCTGTTTTTT.

This clonotype was seen ten or more times. J is TRBJ1-1 and V is TRBV7-9, with 9 bases that match TRBD1. Germline-derived CDR1 and CDR2 are SEHNR and FQNEAQ (reference sequence). V shed 5 bases and J 4 bases; nucleotides not matched to a gene: 14. CDR3 length: 17 amino acids. For the CDR3, the DNA is TGTGCCAGCAGCCCCCGACCGGGACAGGGAGATCTCACTGAAGCTTTCTTT. It yields the protein CASSPRPGQGDLTEAFF.

At least ten counts were recorded for this clonotype. This chain joins TRBV3-1 and TRBJ1-1; maybe TRBD1 (5 bases). This CDR3 spans 14 amino acids. V lost 6 bases to trimming and J lost 7 bases, with 18 bases between them. Germline loops: CDR1 LGHDT, CDR2 YNNKEL (reference sequence). CDR3 in amino acids: CASRLIRRGLEAFF. For the CDR3, the DNA is TGTGCCAGCAGACTTATCCGACGGGGCCTTGAAGCTTTCTTT.

With regard to this clonotype: This sequence may be a read error, since a much larger clone differs from it by one base. CDR3 amino acids: CASSPGTSRDEQYF. In DNA, the CDR3 is TGTGCCAGCAGCCCGGGGACTAGTCGCGACGAGCAGTACTTC. The chain joins TRBV9 to TRBJ2-7; 8 nucleotides align to TRBD2. The germline V gene has CDR1 SGDLS and CDR2 YYNGEE. CDR3 length: 14 amino acids. The junction had 8 bases not matched to a gene; V was cut back by 4 bases and J by 5 bases.

The V and J genes are TRBV6-5 and TRBJ2-5; D may be TRBD2 (6 bases). The germline CDR1 and CDR2 sequences are MNHEY and SVGAGI. V shed 2 bases and J shed 3 bases, with 10 bases lying between them. CDR3 length: 14 amino acids. The CDR3 sequence is CASSYKRVKETQYF. Here the CDR3 DNA reads TGTGCCAGCAGTTACAAGCGGGTAAAAGAGACCCAGTACTTC.

This clonotype was found many times. The chain is built from TRBV6-2 or TRBV6-3 and TRBJ1-3; D call uncertain. V lost 7 bases and J 2 bases, leaving 15 bases between the germline ends. Per the germline V gene, CDR1 is MNHEY and CDR2 is SVGEGT. CDR3 length: 15 amino acids. In nucleotides, the CDR3 is TGTGCCAGCATGAGACGGAAGAGCGCTGGAAACACCATATATTTT. Amino acid sequence: CASMRRKSAGNTIYF.

This clonotype was seen only once. The CDR3 region is CASSRDLEGRNEQFF. Here the CDR3 DNA reads TGTGCCAGTAGCCGAGACCTGGAGGGCCGCAATGAGCAGTTCTTC. The gene calls are TRBV19 and TRBJ2-1; D is perhaps TRBD2 (6 bases). There are 15 residues in the CDR3. Trimming cost V 6 bases and J 6 bases, with 18 bases left between them. CDR1 is LNHDA, CDR2 SQIVND, per germline (reference sequence).

This clonotype was counted at least ten times. The CDR3 region is CASVEGAPSTDTQYF. The CDR3 coding sequence is TGTGCTAGTGTCGAGGGGGCCCCTAGCACAGATACGCAGTATTTT. This chain connects TRBV12-5 to TRBJ2-3; 7 bases agree with TRBD1. The germline V gene has CDR1 LGHNT and CDR2 FRNRAP. The V segment lost 7 bases and the J segment 0 bases; nucleotides outside the gene matches: 7. The CDR3 runs 15 residues.

This clonotype was seen more than once but under ten times. The chain uses TRBV4-1 and TRBJ2-1; D remains unclear. Trimming shortened V by 2 bases and J by 5 bases, and 7 bases separated the two germline ends. This CDR3 region has 13 residues. Germline CDR1 and CDR2: MGHRA and YSYEKL. The CDR3 is CASSQSPNNEQFF. CDR3 DNA sequence: TGCGCCAGCAGCCAATCACCAAACAATGAGCAGTTCTTC.

This clonotype has a count of ten or more. The rearrangement uses TRBV20-1 and TRBJ2-7; D is ambiguous. From germline, CDR1 is DFQATT and CDR2 SNEGSKA (reference sequence). The CDR3 runs 13 residues. Between the trimmed V and J ends, which lost 1 base and 1 base, there was a span of 8 bases. The CDR3 loop is CSARVTASYEQYF. The CDR3 DNA sequence: TGCAGTGCTAGAGTTACTGCTTCCTACGAGCAGTACTTC.

A few counts support this clonotype. The V call is TRBV29-1, the J call TRBJ2-1, with D hard to call. This CDR3 comprises 9 residues. The ends were cut back, 3 bases at V and 6 bases at J, with 0 bases in the middle. Looked up from germline, CDR1 is SQVTM and CDR2 is ANQGSEA. CDR3 region: CSVDNEQFF. The CDR3 nucleotides are TGCAGCGTTGACAATGAGCAGTTCTTC.

This clonotype occurred many times. The rearrangement links TRBV4-1 to TRBJ2-7, with D tentatively TRBD1 (6 bases). CDR1 is MGHRA, CDR2 YSYEKL, per germline. The CDR3 has 14 amino acids. Trimming took 0 bases from V and 4 from J, leaving 10 bases between them. CDR3 in amino acids: CASSQEGAAYEQYF. The CDR3 region has the DNA TGCGCCAGCAGCCAAGAGGGGGCAGCTTACGAGCAGTACTTC.

This clonotype was seen at least ten times. The chain combines TRBV4-1 with TRBJ2-7; D is tentatively TRBD1 or TRBD2 (5 bases each). V lost 0 bases to trimming and J lost 2 bases, with 14 bases between them. CDR1 and CDR2 (germline): MGHRA, YSYEKL. This CDR3 has 16 amino acids. The CDR3 DNA is TGCGCCAGCAGCCAAGAGGAAACGGGGACCGCCTACGAGCAGTACTTC. It translates to CASSQEETGTAYEQYF.

The V and J genes are TRBV20-1 and TRBJ1-1; tentative D call: TRBD1 (5 bases). CDR1 is DFQATT and CDR2 is SNEGSKA in the germline V gene (reference sequence). The ends were cut back, 1 base at V and 3 bases at J, with 15 bases in the middle. The CDR3 length is 15 residues. The DNA for the CDR3 is TGCAGTGCTAGAGGTTTAGGGGCATTCGACACTGAAGCTTTCTTT. The encoded protein is CSARGLGAFDTEAFF.

In its sample, this clonotype was seen a few times. The rearrangement links TRBV7-2 to TRBJ1-1; TRBD1 aligns across 7 bases. J was trimmed by 3 bases and V by 5 bases; bases with no gene match: 18. Looked up from germline, CDR1 is SGHTA and CDR2 is FQGNSA. The CDR3 is 18 residues long. The CDR3 protein is CASSPEGYRGLWDTEAFF. CDR3 nucleotides: TGTGCCAGCAGCCCGGAAGGGTACAGGGGCTTGTGGGACACTGAAGCTTTCTTT.